One and the same sample provided the 21 T cell receptor beta chains below, sequenced in a study of regulatory T cells in long-lasting Graves disease. Time point of the sample: newly diagnosed GD, antithyroid drugs for less than 3 months. Researchers made the TCR library from RNA that was extracted from PBMCs. Researchers made TCR beta libraries by using iRepertoire HTBI primers and running Arm-PCR on CDR3 regions. TCRdb used MiXCR to reprocess the multiplex PCR reads, holding one entry per CDR3 protein. The top ten hold 12% of the sample, which has fewer than 650,000 distinct CDR3 sequences, 15% to 20% seen once. These data also featured in a second study, about T cells in Graves' hyperthyroidism and ophthalmopathy.

The specimen was peripheral blood mononuclear cells (PBMCs), collected at new diagnosis, from a patient treated with antithyroid drugs. Source of these receptors: a man aged 18-30 years with Graves disease.

This clonotype came up a few times. CDR3 DNA: TGCAGCGTTGAGACAGGGGTTGCTAACTATGGCTACACCTTC. Its protein is CSVETGVANYGYTF. The chain joins TRBV29-1 to TRBJ1-2; 8 positions match TRBD1. The CDR3 covers 14 residues. The germline CDR1 and CDR2 sequences are SQVTM and ANQGSEA. The ends lost 3 bases at V and 0 bases at J; junction bases unmatched: 3.

The chain is built from TRBV5-5 and TRBJ2-5; perhaps TRBD2 as D (5 bases). The CDR3 spans 15 residues. The V and J ends lost 2 bases and 4 bases respectively, with 15 bases between them. The V gene's germline CDR1 is SGHKS and CDR2 YYEKEE (reference sequence). The CDR3 bases are TGTGCCAGCAGCTTAGTTGTGGGAGTAGGAGAGACCCAGTACTTC. It is translated as CASSLVVGVGETQYF.

This clonotype was seen more than once but under ten times. A much larger clone sits a single nucleotide away, making a read error possible. In DNA form, the CDR3 reads TGTGCCAGCAGTTTATGGTCCCGGGTCTCTCATCAGCCCCGGCATTTT. Translation gives CASSLWSRVSHQPRHF. The chain couples TRBV28 to TRBJ1-5, with unresolved D. The CDR3 is 16 amino acids. Germline CDR1 reads MDHEN; CDR2 reads SYDVKM.

This clonotype appeared a few times. This sequence joins TRBV6-5 and TRBJ1-2, with a possible D match to TRBD1 (6 bases). Germline V gene data show CDR1 as MNHEY and CDR2 as SVGAGI. The CDR3 spans 14 residues. V dropped 2 bases and J dropped 4 bases, with 11 bases sitting between them. The CDR3 sequence is CASSYRQVGYGYTF. As DNA, the CDR3 is TGTGCCAGCAGTTACCGACAGGTCGGCTATGGCTACACCTTC.

The chain uses TRBV18 and TRBJ2-7; 9 bases fit TRBD1. Trimming took 3 bases from V and 5 from J; bases not matched to a gene: 11. Germline CDR1 is KGHSH and CDR2 is LQKENI. CDR3 size: 16 residues. This CDR3 reads CASSPDSGQGWDEQYF. DNA for the CDR3: TGTGCCAGCTCACCTGACTCGGGACAGGGTTGGGACGAGCAGTACTTC. Full variable domain (rest looked up from reference TRBV18 and TRBJ2-7): NAGVMQNPRHLVRRRGQEARLRCSPMKGHSHVYWYRQLPEEGLKFMVYLQKENIIDESGMPKERFSAEFPKEGPSILRIQQVVRGDSAAYFCASSPDSGQGWDEQYFGPGTRLTVT.

This clonotype was counted ten times or more. V gene TRBV7-8 combines with J gene TRBJ1-1; the D is unclear. The CDR3 runs 14 residues. Germline CDR1 reads SGHVS; CDR2 reads FQNEAQ. V lost 3 bases and J 0 bases, leaving 8 bases between the germline ends. The CDR3 DNA sequence: TGTGCCAGCAGCTTCCGCCTAGTGAACACTGAAGCTTTCTTT. Translation gives CASSFRLVNTEAFF. Full variable domain (remainder filled in from reference TRBV7-8 and TRBJ1-1): GAGVSQSPRYKVAKRGQDVALRCDPISGHVSLFWYQQALGQGPEFLTYFQNEAQLDKSGLPSDRFFAERPEGSVSTLKIQRTQQEDSAVYLCASSFRLVNTEAFFGQGTRLTVV.

Concerning this clonotype itself: One end of the junction fails to match germline, which may point to a read error. V is TRBV12-5 and J is TRBJ1-2; maybe TRBD1 (5 bases). CDR1 and CDR2 from the germline V gene are LGHNT and FRNRAP. The CDR3 has 19 residues. CDR3 protein: CASGLVRDARRSANCGYTF. CDR3 coding DNA: TGTGCTAGTGGTTTGGTAAGGGACGCACGAAGATCGGCTAACTGTGGCTACACCTTC.

This sequence joins TRBV7-9 and TRBJ1-3; the match to TRBD1 covers 7 bases. The CDR3 has 16 residues. The trim removed 1 base at V and 3 bases at J, leaving 6 bases unmatched. Per germline, CDR1 SEHNR and CDR2 FQNEAQ (reference sequence). The DNA for the CDR3 is TGTGCCAGCAGCTTAGATGACAGGGTGCTTGGAAACACCATATATTTT. Translated: CASSLDDRVLGNTIYF.

This clonotype was picked up many times. This chain uses TRBV11-2 with TRBJ2-3; D gene unclear. The CDR3 covers 14 residues. The germline gives CDR1 SGHAT, CDR2 FQNNGV. V was trimmed by 4 bases and J by 5 bases, leaving 13 bases between them. The CDR3 loop reads CASSSQTGKDTQYF. In DNA, the CDR3 is TGTGCCAGCAGCTCCCAGACTGGCAAAGATACGCAGTATTTT. The variable domain in full, with the rest retrieved from reference TRBV11-2 and TRBJ2-3, is EAGVAQSPRYKIIEKRQSVAFWCNPISGHATLYWYQQILGQGPKLLIQFQNNGVVDDSQLPKDRFSAERLKGVDSTLKIQPAKLEDSAVYLCASSSQTGKDTQYFGPGTRLTVL.

This chain uses TRBV2 with TRBJ2-7; D uncertain. The length of the CDR3 is 13 residues. Germline V lookup: CDR1 SNHLY, CDR2 FYNNEI. Trimming took 5 bases from V and 3 from J, leaving 11 bases between them. CDR3 residues: CASSSSDVYEQYF. DNA for the CDR3: TGTGCCAGCAGTTCCAGCGACGTCTACGAGCAGTACTTC. The full variable domain, completed using reference TRBV2 and TRBJ2-7, is EPEVTQTPSHQVTQMGQEVILRCVPISNHLYFYWYRQILGQKVEFLVSFYNNEISEKSEIFDDQFSVERPDGSNFTLKIRSTKLEDSAMYFCASSSSDVYEQYFGPGTRLTVT.

This clonotype was detected once. One base away lies a much larger clone, so this may be a sequencing read error. The chain carries TRBV27 and TRBJ1-2; TRBD1 matches at 10 bases. The CDR3 is 16 amino acids. V lost 5 bases to trimming and J lost 8 bases; unmatched junction nucleotides: 14. CDR1 is MNHEY and CDR2 is SMNVEV in the germline V gene (reference sequence). The CDR3 DNA is TGTGCCAGCAGTATTAAGTACAACTGGGACAGGGGAGGCTACACCTTC. It translates to CASSIKYNWDRGGYTF.

The chain links TRBV20-1 to TRBJ1-5, with D uncertain. CDR1 and CDR2 from the germline V gene are DFQATT and SNEGSKA (reference sequence). The CDR3 runs to 15 residues. V was pared by 0 bases and J by 4 bases, with 13 bases between. CDR3 amino acids: CSARDLALGNQPQHF. As DNA, the CDR3 is TGCAGTGCTAGAGATTTGGCTCTAGGGAATCAGCCCCAGCATTTT.

This clonotype occurred many times. The rearrangement links TRBV7-8 to TRBJ2-1; D is unclear. CDR1 is SGHVS, CDR2 FQNEAQ, per germline. Trimming shortened V by 2 bases and J by 2 bases, and 16 bases separated the two germline ends. The length of the CDR3 is 17 residues. The CDR3 DNA follows: TGTGCCAGCAGCTTAATTCCGGCCAGAGTAACCTACAATGAGCAGTTCTTC. The encoded protein is CASSLIPARVTYNEQFF.

The chain employs TRBV28 and TRBJ2-7; the match to TRBD1 covers 11 bases. Germline V gene lookup returns CDR1 MDHEN and CDR2 SYDVKM. This CDR3 contains 14 residues. After removal of 6 bases from V and 7 bases from J, the junction contained 8 bases not matched to a gene. CDR3: CASSPPGQGEEQYF. CDR3 coding DNA: TGTGCCAGCAGCCCACCGGGACAGGGGGAGGAGCAGTACTTC.

This clonotype was seen only a few times. This sequence joins TRBV5-1 and TRBJ2-4; possibly TRBD1 for D (5 bases). The V end lost 0 bases, the J end lost 0 bases, and 13 bases lay between the germline ends. Germline values: CDR1 SGHRS, CDR2 YFSETQ. There are 17 residues in the CDR3. For the CDR3, the DNA is TGCGCCAGCAGCTTGGAGGGGTCGCTTCTAGCCAAAAACATTCAGTACTTC. Protein product: CASSLEGSLLAKNIQYF.

The rearrangement joins TRBV7-3 to TRBJ2-7, with 13 bases that match TRBD2. Germline CDR1 SGHTA, CDR2 FQGTGA. V was clipped by 5 bases and J by 7 bases; unmatched bases: 8. The CDR3 spans 15 residues. The CDR3 sequence: CASSPRLAGGNEQYF. Written as DNA, the CDR3 is TGTGCCAGCAGCCCTCGACTAGCGGGAGGCAATGAGCAGTACTTC.

The sample holds a few counts of this clonotype. The V and J genes are TRBV7-9 and TRBJ2-3; D remains ambiguous. Germline V gene lookup returns CDR1 SEHNR and CDR2 FQNEAQ (reference sequence). The CDR3 loop spans 15 amino acids. V lost 5 bases to trimming and J lost 4 bases, with 16 bases between them. The CDR3 here is CASSPLGPAADTQYF. In DNA, the CDR3 is TGTGCCAGCAGCCCCTTGGGCCCGGCCGCAGATACGCAGTATTTT. Variable domain in full (rest from reference TRBV7-9 and TRBJ2-3): DTGVSQNPRHKITKRGQNVTFRCDPISEHNRLYWYRQTLGQGPEFLTYFQNEAQLEKSRLLSDRFSAERPKGSFSTLEIQRTEQGDSAMYLCASSPLGPAADTQYFGPGTRLTVL.

The V and J genes are TRBV28 and TRBJ1-5, with a weak D call TRBD1 (5 bases). The CDR3 length is 16 residues. V was cut by 5 bases and J by 5 bases, with 19 bases left in between. Germline V CDR1 and CDR2: MDHEN, SYDVKM. The CDR3 DNA sequence: TGTGCCAGCAGTCGAGGGGCAGGGAGCTCTGATCAGCCCCAGCATTTT. It encodes CASSRGAGSSDQPQHF.

This sequence joins TRBV3-1 and TRBJ2-1; D is uncertain. With 5 bases removed from V and 0 bases from J, the gap between germline ends came to 11 bases. This CDR3 has 15 amino acids. Germline CDR1 reads LGHDT; CDR2 reads YNNKEL (reference sequence). CDR3 amino acids: CASSKDPSSYNEQFF. Written as DNA, the CDR3 is TGTGCCAGCAGCAAGGACCCGAGCTCCTACAATGAGCAGTTCTTC.

In this sample, this clonotype turned up a few times. The chain joins TRBV19 to TRBJ2-7, with 12 positions matching TRBD2. Trimming at V came to 0 bases and at J to 4 bases, leaving 4 bases not matched to a gene. CDR3 length: 16 amino acids. The germline V gene has CDR1 LNHDA and CDR2 SQIVND (reference sequence). CDR3 DNA: TGTGCCAGTAGTATAGATCTAGCGGGAGGGCCGTACGAGCAGTACTTC. Residues: CASSIDLAGGPYEQYF.

The genes are TRBV4-1 and TRBJ1-6; D perhaps matches TRBD1 (5 bases). The V end was cut by 0 bases, the J end by 17 bases, with 17 bases between. This CDR3 is built from 14 residues. Germline V CDR1 and CDR2: MGHRA, YSYEKL. The CDR3 region is CASSQEGRGRPFHF. CDR3 nucleotide sequence: TGCGCCAGCAGCCAAGAGGGCCGGGGGAGGCCGTTCCACTTT.